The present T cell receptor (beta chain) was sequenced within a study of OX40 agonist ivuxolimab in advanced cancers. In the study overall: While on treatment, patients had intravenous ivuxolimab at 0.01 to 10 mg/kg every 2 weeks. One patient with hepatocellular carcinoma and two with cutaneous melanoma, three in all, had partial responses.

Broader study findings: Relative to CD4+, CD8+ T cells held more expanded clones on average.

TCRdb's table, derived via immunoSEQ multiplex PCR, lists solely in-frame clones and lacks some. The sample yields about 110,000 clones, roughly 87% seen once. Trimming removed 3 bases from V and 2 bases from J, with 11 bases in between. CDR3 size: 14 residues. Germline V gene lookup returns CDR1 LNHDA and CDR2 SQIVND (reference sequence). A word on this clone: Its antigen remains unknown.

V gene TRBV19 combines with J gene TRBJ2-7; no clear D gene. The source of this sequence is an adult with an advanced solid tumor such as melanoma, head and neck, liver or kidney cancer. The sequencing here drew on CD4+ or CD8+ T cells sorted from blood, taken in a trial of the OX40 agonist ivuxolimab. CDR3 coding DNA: TGTGCCAGTAGTATTAATACGGCTGCCTACGAGCAGTACTTC. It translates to CASSINTAAYEQYF.